The sequence of this T cell receptor (beta chain) was determined in a study of shared clonotypes between healthy human individuals. Study-wide results and caveats: Naive subsets generally had larger estimated richness than memory subsets. It was the non-shared clonotypes that had lower generation probabilities than clonotypes shared by all four donors.

Generated by immunoSEQ multiplex PCR, the TCRdb table keeps only in-frame clones and is missing some. The data hold around 2,000,000 clones, with over 85% observed a single time. To note about this clone: What it binds is unknown.

This CDR3 region has 15 residues. V was clipped by 2 bases and J by 10 bases; unmatched bases: 12. The germline V gene encodes CDR1 MNHEY and CDR2 SMNVEV (reference sequence). Terminally differentiated effector memory CD45RA+ cells were excluded from the naive CD8 cells, which were CD45RO-negative and positively selected for CCR7. V gene TRBV27 combines with J gene TRBJ2-3; 7 bases line up with TRBD1. The sequenced sample was naive CD8+ T cells sorted from blood. The clonotype originates from a young man in good health. The CDR3 spells CASSLPGTDSASQYF. The CDR3 DNA reads as TGTGCCAGCAGTTTACCCGGGACAGATTCCGCTTCGCAGTATTTT.